The 24 T cell receptor beta chains in this list originate from one sample, sequenced in a study of T-cell reconstitution after alpha-beta-depleted transplantation in children. Unique molecular identifiers featured in how the TCRbeta library was prepared. TCRdb fed the PCR reads into MiXCR, producing one record per CDR3 protein. The data show 260,000 or so distinct CDR3 sequences, more than 10% seen once. Sequencing used PBMCs from the stem cell graft donor, obtained from the stem cell graft. The origin of the receptors is a human donor who donated a stem cell graft to a child with acute lymphoblastic leukemia.

Ten or more counts support this clonotype. The junction departs from the called germline gene at one end, perhaps through a read error. The rearrangement uses TRBV7-7 and TRBJ1-4; 10 bases line up with TRBD1. CDR3 length: 14 residues. In germline, CDR1 is SSHAT, CDR2 FNYEAQ (reference sequence). The CDR3 loop reads CASSPTGGLEKLFF. For the CDR3, the DNA is TGTGCTAGCAGCCCGACAGGGGGCCTCGAAAAACTGTTTTTT. Supplemented by reference TRBV7-7 and TRBJ1-4, the full variable domain reads GAGVSQSPRYKVTKRGQDVTLRCDPISSHATLYWYQQALGQGPEFLTYFNYEAQPDKSGLPSDRFSAERPEGSISTLTIQRTEQRDSAMYRCASSPTGGLEKLFFGSGTQLSVL.

At least ten counts were recorded for this clonotype. V gene TRBV6-1 combines with J gene TRBJ2-5; TRBD1 agrees at 8 bases. Germline CDR1 reads MNHNS; CDR2 reads SASEGT. The ends lost 7 bases at V and 1 base at J; junction bases unmatched: 8. This CDR3 region has 15 residues. The CDR3: CASTLTGVPQETQYF. The CDR3 DNA reads TGTGCCAGCACTCTGACAGGGGTACCCCAAGAGACCCAGTACTTC.

This clonotype was recorded at least ten times. The chain links TRBV10-3 to TRBJ1-6; possible D gene TRBD1, 5 bases. With 4 bases removed from V and 6 bases from J, the gap between germline ends came to 13 bases. The CDR3 runs 15 residues. Germline V CDR1 and CDR2: ENHRY, SYGVKD. CDR3 sequence (DNA): TGTGCCATCAGTGGGGAGCAGGGAACTAATTCACCCCTCCACTTT. Translating it yields CAISGEQGTNSPLHF.

The table lists this clonotype with a few counts. The genes are TRBV5-5 and TRBJ1-1, with 7 bases aligning to TRBD1. V lost 5 bases to trimming and J lost 7 bases; unmatched junction nucleotides: 17. Germline V lookup: CDR1 SGHKS, CDR2 YYEKEE (reference sequence). The length of the CDR3 is 16 residues. The CDR3 loop is CASSQVGGGGGIEAFF. The CDR3 DNA sequence: TGTGCCAGCAGTCAAGTCGGGGGGGGAGGGGGCATTGAAGCTTTCTTT.

This clonotype was recorded at least ten times. This chain connects TRBV5-1 to TRBJ2-3; D gene ambiguous. Trimming removed 1 base at V and 6 bases at J, with 6 bases between. This CDR3 has 12 amino acids. Per the germline V gene, CDR1 is SGHRS and CDR2 is YFSETQ. The CDR3 nucleotides are TGCGCCAGCAGCTTGATTAGGGATACGCAGTATTTT. Translated, it gives CASSLIRDTQYF. The complete variable domain, with remaining parts taken from reference TRBV5-1 and TRBJ2-3, reads KAGVTQTPRYLIKTRGQQVTLSCSPISGHRSVSWYQQTPGQGLQFLFEYFSETQRNKGNFPGRFSGRQFSNSRSEMNVSTLELGDSALYLCASSLIRDTQYFGPGTRLTVL.

The chain combines TRBV5-4 with TRBJ1-4, with D possibly matching TRBD1 (5 bases). The V and J ends lost 4 bases and 8 bases respectively, with 18 bases between them. The germline V gene encodes CDR1 SGHNT and CDR2 YYREEE (reference sequence). The CDR3 consists of 15 residues. The CDR3 sequence: CASSHPTERGEKLFF. CDR3 DNA sequence: TGTGCCAGCAGCCACCCGACAGAACGGGGCGAAAAACTGTTTTTT.

This clonotype was counted at least ten times. This chain links TRBV11-2 with TRBJ1-1; D might be TRBD1 (6 bases). V dropped 5 bases and J dropped 6 bases, with 16 bases sitting between them. CDR3 length: 14 amino acids. The germline CDR1 and CDR2 sequences are SGHAT and FQNNGV. CDR3 nucleotide sequence: TGTGCCAGCAGCGCTATCTCACAGGGCTCTGAAGCTTTCTTT. It specifies CASSAISQGSEAFF.

This clonotype was found many times. This chain uses TRBV7-9 with TRBJ1-6; 10 bases are a match to TRBD1. Germline CDR1 and CDR2: SEHNR and FQNEAQ (reference sequence). V was clipped by 4 bases and J by 8 bases; unmatched bases: 8. The CDR3 length is 16 residues. The CDR3 DNA sequence: TGTGCCAGCAGCTCACCGGGACAGGGGACGTATTCACCCCTCCACTTT. Its protein product is CASSSPGQGTYSPLHF.

This clonotype was seen at least ten times. This sequence joins TRBV5-1 and TRBJ1-2; possible D gene TRBD1, 6 bases. This CDR3 region has 17 residues. Per the germline V gene, CDR1 is SGHRS and CDR2 is YFSETQ. V dropped 0 bases and J dropped 7 bases, with 22 bases sitting between them. For the CDR3, the DNA is TGCGCCAGCAGCTTGGAGGGGGAGACTCGTTCGGAGGGTGGCTACACCTTC. Its protein product is CASSLEGETRSEGGYTF.

This chain connects TRBV29-1 to TRBJ2-7, with TRBD1 identical over 7 bases. The CDR3 loop spans 13 amino acids. Germline values: CDR1 SQVTM, CDR2 ANQGSEA. With V trimmed by 6 bases and J by 2 bases, 7 bases remained unmatched. CDR3 DNA: TGCAGCGTCCCGACAGGGTCCCCCTACGAGCAGTACTTC. It specifies CSVPTGSPYEQYF.

This clonotype was observed at least ten times. The CDR3 is CASTRGAMNTEAFF. The CDR3, as DNA: TGTGCCAGCACCCGAGGGGCCATGAACACTGAAGCTTTCTTT. The chain has TRBV27 and TRBJ1-1; tentative D call: TRBD1 (5 bases). The CDR3 totals 14 residues. The germline V gene encodes CDR1 MNHEY and CDR2 SMNVEV (reference sequence). Deletions cut 7 bases from V and 0 bases from J, with 12 bases between.

The J gene is TRBJ1-4, the V gene TRBV29-1, with a tentative D call TRBD1 (5 bases). This CDR3 contains 14 residues. CDR1 SQVTM and CDR2 ANQGSEA come from the germline V gene. Trimming pared 0 bases from V and 8 bases from J, leaving 13 bases between. CDR3 in DNA: TGCAGCGTTGAAGACCCCCAGGGTGGGGAAAAACTGTTTTTT. This gives the protein CSVEDPQGGEKLFF.

The chain joins TRBV7-8 to TRBJ1-6; 9 nucleotides agree with TRBD1. The CDR3 sequence is 17 residues long. The ends lost 2 bases at V and 7 bases at J; junction bases unmatched: 9. The germline gives CDR1 SGHVS, CDR2 FQNEAQ. CDR3 residues: CASSLYTSGTGNSPLHF. In DNA, the CDR3 is TGTGCCAGCAGCTTATACACCTCCGGGACAGGGAATTCACCCCTCCACTTT.

This clonotype was picked up many times. The rearrangement joins TRBV29-1 to TRBJ2-2; D may be TRBD2 (6 bases). The CDR3 has 14 amino acids. V was pared by 4 bases and J by 5 bases, with 14 bases between. CDR1 SQVTM and CDR2 ANQGSEA come from the germline V gene. The CDR3 DNA sequence: TGCAGCGTTGGGGGGGAGCGGATAACCGGGGAGCTGTTTTTT. Translating it yields CSVGGERITGELFF.

This clonotype was picked up many times. This rearrangement joins TRBV6-5 to TRBJ2-7, with a possible D match to TRBD1 (6 bases). The germline V and J ends were trimmed by 6 bases and 6 bases, with 18 bases remaining between them. Germline CDR1 MNHEY, CDR2 SVGAGI. This CDR3 is built from 14 residues. CDR3 sequence reads: CASSGYGGRGEQYF. CDR3 sequence (DNA): TGTGCCAGCAGCGGGTATGGGGGCCGTGGCGAGCAGTACTTC.

This chain joins TRBV5-4 and TRBJ2-3; no reliable D call. Trimming left V 0 bases short and J 10 bases short, with 6 bases between. The CDR3 spans 11 residues. Germline lookup yields CDR1 SGHNT and CDR2 YYREEE (reference sequence). CDR3 sequence: CASSLDGAQYF. The CDR3, as DNA: TGTGCCAGCAGCTTGGATGGGGCGCAGTATTTT.

This clonotype has a count of ten or more. The gene calls are TRBV29-1 and TRBJ2-1; TRBD2 aligns across 8 bases. The germline CDR1 and CDR2 sequences are SQVTM and ANQGSEA. Trimming took 0 bases from V and 4 from J; bases not matched to a gene: 11. The CDR3 is 17 residues long. CDR3 region: CSVEDVEVQREYNEQFF. The CDR3 bases are TGCAGCGTTGAAGATGTGGAGGTCCAGCGGGAGTACAATGAGCAGTTCTTC.

In DNA form, the CDR3 reads TGCAGTGCTAGGAAGGGTTCCTACAATGAGCAGTTCTTC. It translates to CSARKGSYNEQFF. The J gene is TRBJ2-1, the V gene TRBV20-1; D remains ambiguous. This CDR3 spans 13 amino acids. Per germline, CDR1 DFQATT and CDR2 SNEGSKA (reference sequence). Trimming stripped 3 bases from V and 1 base from J, with 7 bases between.

This clonotype has at least ten counts. V gene TRBV7-2 combines with J gene TRBJ2-5; TRBD1 agrees at 8 bases. CDR1 SGHTA and CDR2 FQGNSA come from the germline V gene. This CDR3 spans 14 amino acids. The trim removed 4 bases at V and 2 bases at J, leaving 3 bases unmatched. CDR3 protein: CASSWTGLQETQYF. The CDR3 DNA reads as TGTGCCAGCAGCTGGACAGGGTTACAAGAGACCCAGTACTTC.

There are many counts of this clonotype. J is TRBJ1-5 and V is TRBV27; D is perhaps TRBD1 (6 bases). Per the germline V gene, CDR1 is MNHEY and CDR2 is SMNVEV (reference sequence). The V end lost 5 bases, the J end lost 7 bases, and 9 bases lay between the germline ends. CDR3 length: 12 residues. The CDR3 loop is CASSRTEQPQHF. CDR3 bases: TGTGCCAGCAGTCGGACAGAGCAGCCCCAGCATTTT.

This clonotype has a count of ten or more. J is TRBJ2-5 and V is TRBV28; D perhaps matches TRBD1 (8 bases). Germline V gene data show CDR1 as MDHEN and CDR2 as SYDVKM. Between the trimmed V and J ends, which lost 6 bases and 6 bases, there was a span of 17 bases. The CDR3 runs 14 residues. The CDR3 DNA reads TGTGCCAGCAGACAGGGGGGGAGAACCCAGACCCAGTACTTC. Its protein is CASRQGGRTQTQYF. Drawing the rest from reference TRBV28 and TRBJ2-5, the complete variable domain is DVKVTQSSRYLVKRTGEKVFLECVQDMDHENMFWYRQDPGLGLRLIYFSYDVKMKEKGDIPEGYSVSREKKERFSLILESASTNQTSMYLCASRQGGRTQTQYFGPGTRLLVL.

This clonotype was detected many times. The chain has TRBV6-1 and TRBJ2-2; 8 bases line up with TRBD1. The CDR3 totals 15 residues. Germline-derived CDR1 and CDR2 are MNHNS and SASEGT. Trimming removed 3 bases from V and 0 bases from J; junction bases left unmatched: 0. CDR3 protein: CASSETGANTGELFF. CDR3 coding DNA: TGTGCCAGCAGTGAGACAGGGGCGAACACCGGGGAGCTGTTTTTT.

This clonotype turned up a few times. The chain joins TRBV5-6 to TRBJ2-1, with D tentatively TRBD2 (6 bases). The V end was cut by 2 bases, the J end by 1 base, with 16 bases between. The CDR3 runs to 17 residues. Germline V lookup: CDR1 SGHDT, CDR2 YYEEEE. The CDR3 sequence is CASSLSLRGPSYNEQFF. DNA for the CDR3: TGTGCCAGCAGCTTATCCCTGCGGGGACCTTCCTACAATGAGCAGTTCTTC.

In its sample, this clonotype was seen many times. V gene TRBV6-5 combines with J gene TRBJ1-1; D may be TRBD1 (5 bases). V dropped 5 bases and J dropped 6 bases, with 7 bases sitting between them. The CDR3 has 11 residues. Germline assignment: CDR1 MNHEY and CDR2 SVGAGI. The CDR3, as DNA: TGTGCCAGCAGTCAGGGATCTGAAGCTTTCTTT. Translating gives CASSQGSEAFF.